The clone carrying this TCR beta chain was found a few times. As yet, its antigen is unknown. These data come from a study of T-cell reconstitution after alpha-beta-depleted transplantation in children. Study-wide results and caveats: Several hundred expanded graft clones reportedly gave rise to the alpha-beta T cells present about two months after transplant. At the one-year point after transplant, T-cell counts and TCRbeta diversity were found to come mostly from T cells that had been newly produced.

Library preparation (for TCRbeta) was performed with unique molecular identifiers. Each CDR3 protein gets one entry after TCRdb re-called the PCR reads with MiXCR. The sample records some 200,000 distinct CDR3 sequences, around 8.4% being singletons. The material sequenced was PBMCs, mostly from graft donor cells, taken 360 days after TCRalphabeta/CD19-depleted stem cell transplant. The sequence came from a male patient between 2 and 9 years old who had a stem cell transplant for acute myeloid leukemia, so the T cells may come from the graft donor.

The CDR3 DNA sequence: TGTGCCAGCAGTGAAGAGGCGGTAGCCAAAAACATTCAGTACTTC. Protein product: CASSEEAVAKNIQYF. The rearrangement links TRBV2 to TRBJ2-4; D unresolved. Germline CDR1 and CDR2: SNHLY and FYNNEI. The CDR3 is made up of 15 amino acids. The germline V and J ends were trimmed by 1 base and 0 bases, with 7 bases remaining between them.